This T cell receptor beta chain was identified during a study of regulatory T cells in long-lasting Graves disease. Study information: Treatment with antithyroid drugs for over 5 years, together with positive TSH receptor antibodies, meant persistent Graves' disease.

Germline assignment: CDR1 DFQATT and CDR2 SNEGSKA (reference sequence). There are 15 residues in the CDR3. J was trimmed by 4 bases and V by 1 base; bases with no gene match: 6. TCR beta libraries were built with iRepertoire HTBI primers and Arm-PCR of CDR3 regions. Original methodology: Throughout the samples, researchers identified 62 TRBV and some 13 TRBJ segments. TCRdb passed the multiplex PCR reads through MiXCR, listing each CDR3 protein once. The authors' filters were not applied to this entry. The table has about 430,000 distinct CDR3 sequences, under 25% seen once. The sample holds a few counts of this clonotype. The time point here: persistent/refractory GD, antithyroid drugs over 5 years with positive TRAb. Following extraction of RNA from PBMCs, that RNA was used to make the TCR library.

The V and J genes are TRBV20-1 and TRBJ2-7; 11 positions agree with TRBD2. This specimen was peripheral blood mononuclear cells (PBMCs), taken when the disease was refractory, from a patient treated with antithyroid drugs. This TCR came from a female donor with Graves disease. CDR3: CSARGLAGGSYEQYF. In DNA form, the CDR3 reads TGCAGTGCTAGAGGGCTAGCGGGAGGTAGTTACGAGCAGTACTTC.